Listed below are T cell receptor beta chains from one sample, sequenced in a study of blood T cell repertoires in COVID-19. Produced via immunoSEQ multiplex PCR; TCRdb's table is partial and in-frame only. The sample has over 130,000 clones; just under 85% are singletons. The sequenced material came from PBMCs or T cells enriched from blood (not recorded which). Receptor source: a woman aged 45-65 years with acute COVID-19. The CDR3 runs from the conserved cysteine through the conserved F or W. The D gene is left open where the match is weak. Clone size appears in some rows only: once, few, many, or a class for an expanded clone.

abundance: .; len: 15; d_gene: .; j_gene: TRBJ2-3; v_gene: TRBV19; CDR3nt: TGTGCCAGTAGTCTAAGGCAGGGTACATCGGATACGCAGTATTTT; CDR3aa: CASSLRQGTSDTQYF
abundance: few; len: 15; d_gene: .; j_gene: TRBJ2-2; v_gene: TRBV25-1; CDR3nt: TGTGCCAGCAGTGAGCAAGATACACTAGCCGGGGAGCTGTTTTTT; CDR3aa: CASSEQDTLAGELFF
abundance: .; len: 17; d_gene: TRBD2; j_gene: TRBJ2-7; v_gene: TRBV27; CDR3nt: TGTGCCAGCAGTTTGAAAGGTGTGGCTAGCGGGACATACGAGCAGTACTTC; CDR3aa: CASSLKGVASGTYEQYF
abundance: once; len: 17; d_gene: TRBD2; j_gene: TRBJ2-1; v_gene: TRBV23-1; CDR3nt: TGCGCCAGCAGCCACGGGACTACCTCACCGCCCTACAATGAGCAGTTCTTC; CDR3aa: CASSHGTTSPPYNEQFF
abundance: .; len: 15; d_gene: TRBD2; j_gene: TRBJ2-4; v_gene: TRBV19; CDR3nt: TGTGCCAGTAGTCCCCAAGCGGGAGGTAGATACATTCAGTACTTC; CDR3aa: CASSPQAGGRYIQYF
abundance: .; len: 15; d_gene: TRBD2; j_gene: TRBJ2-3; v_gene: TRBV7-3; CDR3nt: TGTGCCAGCAGCCGGAGGACTAGCGGCACAGATACGCAGTATTTT; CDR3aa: CASSRRTSGTDTQYF
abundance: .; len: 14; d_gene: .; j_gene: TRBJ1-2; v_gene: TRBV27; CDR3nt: TGTGCCAGCAGTCCCACAGGTAGAGGCTATGGCTACACCTTC; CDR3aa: CASSPTGRGYGYTF
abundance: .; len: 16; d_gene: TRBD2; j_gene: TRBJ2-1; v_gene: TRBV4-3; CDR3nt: TGCGCCAGCAGCCAAAGAATGGCTAGCGGGAGCGGTGAGCAGTTCTTC; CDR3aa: CASSQRMASGSGEQFF
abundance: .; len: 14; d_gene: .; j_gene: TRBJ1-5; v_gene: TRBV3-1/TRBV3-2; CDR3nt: TGTGCCAGCAGCCACCTGGGGGGGAATCAGCCCCAGCATTTT; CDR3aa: CASSHLGGNQPQHF
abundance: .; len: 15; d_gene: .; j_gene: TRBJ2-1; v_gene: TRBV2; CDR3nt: TGTGCCAGCCTCCTCATAGCGGCCGGAGGAAATGAGCAGTTCTTC; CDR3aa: CASLLIAAGGNEQFF
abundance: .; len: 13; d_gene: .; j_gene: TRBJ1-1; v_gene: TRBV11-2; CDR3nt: TGTGCCAGCGTTTTCGGTTTTAACACTGAAGCTTTCTTT; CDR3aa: CASVFGFNTEAFF
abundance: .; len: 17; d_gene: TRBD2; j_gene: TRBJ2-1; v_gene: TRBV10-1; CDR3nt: TGCGCCAGCAGTGCGCTTCCGGGACTAGCGGGAGACAATGAGCAGTTCTTC; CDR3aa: CASSALPGLAGDNEQFF
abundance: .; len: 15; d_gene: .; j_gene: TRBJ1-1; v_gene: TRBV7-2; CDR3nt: TGTGCCAGCAGCTTAGTAACAGGGACGCCCACTGAAGCTTTCTTT; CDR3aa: CASSLVTGTPTEAFF
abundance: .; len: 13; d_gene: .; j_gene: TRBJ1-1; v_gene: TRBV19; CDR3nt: TGTGCCAGTAGACGGTCAGGGAACACTGAAGCTTTCTTT; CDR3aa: CASRRSGNTEAFF
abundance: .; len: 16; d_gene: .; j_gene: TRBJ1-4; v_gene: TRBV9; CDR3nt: TGTGCCAGCAGCGCGTCCCGGGAGGGCGGGAATGAAAAACTGTTTTTT; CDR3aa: CASSASREGGNEKLFF
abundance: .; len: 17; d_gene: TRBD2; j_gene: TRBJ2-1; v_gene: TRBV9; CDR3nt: TGTGCCAGCAGCGTAGTCGGAGCGGGAGTTTCCTACAATGAGCAGTTCTTC; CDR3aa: CASSVVGAGVSYNEQFF
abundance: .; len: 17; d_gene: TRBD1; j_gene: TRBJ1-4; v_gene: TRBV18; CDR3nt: TGTGCCAGCTCACCACCGGGCAGGGGGGCCGCTAATGAAAAACTGTTTTTT; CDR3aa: CASSPPGRGAANEKLFF
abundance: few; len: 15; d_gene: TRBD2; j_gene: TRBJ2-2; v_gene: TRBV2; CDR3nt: TGTGCCAGCAAAGTAGCGGGAGGGAACACCGGGGAGCTGTTTTTT; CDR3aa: CASKVAGGNTGELFF
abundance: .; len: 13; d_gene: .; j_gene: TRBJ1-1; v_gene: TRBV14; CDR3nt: TGTGCCAGCAGCCACCCTCGGGGGACTGAAGCTTTCTTT; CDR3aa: CASSHPRGTEAFF
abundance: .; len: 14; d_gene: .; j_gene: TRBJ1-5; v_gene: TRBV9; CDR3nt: TGTGCCAGCAGCCAAGGGTCAGGGGATCAGCCCCAGCATTTT; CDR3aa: CASSQGSGDQPQHF
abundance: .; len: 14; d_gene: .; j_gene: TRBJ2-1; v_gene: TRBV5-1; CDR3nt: TGCGCCAGCAGCCCCCCCGGGTCACCGCAAGGGCAGTTCTTC; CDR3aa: CASSPPGSPQGQFF
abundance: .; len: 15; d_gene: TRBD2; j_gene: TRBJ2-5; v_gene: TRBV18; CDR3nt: TGTGCCAGCTCACCGGAAGCGGGAGCCAGGGAGACCCAGTACTTC; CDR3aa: CASSPEAGARETQYF